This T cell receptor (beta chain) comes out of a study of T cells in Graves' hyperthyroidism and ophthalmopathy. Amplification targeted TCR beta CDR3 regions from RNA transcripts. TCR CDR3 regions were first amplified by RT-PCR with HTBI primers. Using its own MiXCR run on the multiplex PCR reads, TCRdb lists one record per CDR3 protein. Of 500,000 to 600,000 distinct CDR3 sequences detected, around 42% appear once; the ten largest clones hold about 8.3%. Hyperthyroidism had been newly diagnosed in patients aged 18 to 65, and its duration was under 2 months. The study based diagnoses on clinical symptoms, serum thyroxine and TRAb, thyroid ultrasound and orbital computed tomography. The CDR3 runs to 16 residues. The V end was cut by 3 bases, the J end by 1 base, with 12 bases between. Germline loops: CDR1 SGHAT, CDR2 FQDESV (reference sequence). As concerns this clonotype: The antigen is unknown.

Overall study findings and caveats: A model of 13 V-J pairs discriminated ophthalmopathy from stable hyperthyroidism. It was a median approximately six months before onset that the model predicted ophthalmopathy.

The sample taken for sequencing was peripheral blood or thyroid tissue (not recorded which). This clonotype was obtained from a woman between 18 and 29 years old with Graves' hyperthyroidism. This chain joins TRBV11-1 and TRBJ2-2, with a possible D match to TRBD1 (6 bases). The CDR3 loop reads CASSLVDRLNTGELFF. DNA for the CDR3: TGTGCCAGCAGCTTGGTTGACAGGTTGAACACCGGGGAGCTGTTTTTT.